These T cell receptor beta chains were read from a single sample in a study of CD8+ T cells in alopecia areata. TCRdb's table, derived via immunoSEQ multiplex PCR, lists solely in-frame clones and lacks some. The sample includes some 130,000 clones, around three fifths of them seen just once. The sequencing here drew on CD4+ T cells sorted from blood, taken at week 0. These receptors were taken from a human donor with alopecia areata. The CDR3 runs from the conserved cysteine through the conserved F or W. The D gene is left open where the match is weak. Clone sizes are given selectively: once, few, many, or a class where the clone is expanded.

NA	TRBD1	16	TRBV5-1	TRBJ2-7	TGCGCCAGCAGCTTGATGGGACAGATGCCTTCCTACGAGCAGTACTTC	CASSLMGQMPSYEQYF
NA	TRBD1	16	TRBV5-4	TRBJ1-1	TGTGCCAGCAGCGCCCCGACAGGGGGCGTTGACACTGAAGCTTTCTTT	CASSAPTGGVDTEAFF
NA	TRBD1	13	TRBV10-3	TRBJ2-4	TGTGCCATCAGTGTAGGGACAGGGGACATTCAGTACTTC	CAISVGTGDIQYF
NA	TRBD2	14	TRBV6-5	TRBJ2-5	TGTGCCAGCAGAACAGGGACTAGCGGGGGGGCCCAGTACTTC	CASRTGTSGGAQYF
NA	NA	13	TRBV7-9	TRBJ2-2	TGTGCCAGCGGAGGACTGCGCACCGGGGAGCTGTTTTTT	CASGGLRTGELFF
NA	TRBD1	14	TRBV6-5	TRBJ2-2	TGTGCCAGCAGAACGACAGGGTCCACCGGGGAGCTGTTTTTT	CASRTTGSTGELFF
NA	NA	13	TRBV30	TRBJ2-4	TGTGCCTGGAGTGTCGCCAGGGAGGACATTCAGTACTTC	CAWSVAREDIQYF
once	TRBD1	13	TRBV29-1	TRBJ1-5	TGCAGCGTGGCCGGGACAGGTAATCAGCCCCAGCATTTT	CSVAGTGNQPQHF
few	NA	11	TRBV21-1	TRBJ2-1	TGTGCCAGTCATAGGGGGAATGAGCAGTTCTTC	CASHRGNEQFF
many	TRBD1	15	TRBV7-9	TRBJ1-1	TGTGCCAGCAGCATTGGACAGGCGGGCAACACTGAAGCTTTCTTT	CASSIGQAGNTEAFF
few	NA	13	TRBV7-2	TRBJ2-1	TGTGCCAGCAGCCTAAACCAAAGGAATGAGCAGTTCTTC	CASSLNQRNEQFF
NA	TRBD1	13	TRBV29-1	TRBJ2-1	TGCAGCGTTGAGAAGAACAGGGGTAACGAGCAGTTCTTC	CSVEKNRGNEQFF
NA	NA	11	TRBV2	TRBJ2-5	TGTGCCAGCAGTGTTCCAGGGGAGCAGTACTTC	CASSVPGEQYF
many	NA	15	TRBV7-6	TRBJ2-2	TGTGCCAGCAGCCCTACTAGGCAGCACACCGGGGAGCTGTTTTTT	CASSPTRQHTGELFF
NA	NA	11	TRBV27	TRBJ2-7	TGTGCCAGCAGTTCCTCCTACGAGCAGTACTTC	CASSSSYEQYF
NA	NA	13	TRBV10-3	TRBJ1-1	TGTGCCATCAAAGTGGGACGGGACACTGAAGCTTTCTTT	CAIKVGRDTEAFF
NA	NA	14	TRBV7-2	TRBJ2-3	TGTGCCAGCAGCTTAGCGCTTGGGGCAGATACGCAGTATTTT	CASSLALGADTQYF
NA	TRBD1	15	TRBV6-5	TRBJ2-7	TGTGCCAGCAATATGAAGACAGGGTTCTCCTACGAGCAGTACTTC	CASNMKTGFSYEQYF
few	NA	16	TRBV6-5	TRBJ2-7	TGTGCCAGCAGTTACTCCGGGGTAGGGGGAGTCTACGAGCAGTACTTC	CASSYSGVGGVYEQYF
few	NA	11	TRBV2	TRBJ1-2	TGTGCCAGCAGTTACGCAGGTGCCTACACCTTC	CASSYAGAYTF
NA	NA	12	TRBV5-6	TRBJ2-7	TGTGCCAGCAGCTTGAGGAGCTACGAGCAGTACTTC	CASSLRSYEQYF
NA	NA	14	TRBV7-9	TRBJ1-3	TGTGCCAGCGCAACAAGACGCTCTGGAAACACCATATATTTT	CASATRRSGNTIYF
once	TRBD2	17	TRBV4-2	TRBJ2-3	TGTGCCAGCAGCCAAGAGTTCCTAGCGGCTAGCACAGATACGCAGTATTTT	CASSQEFLAASTDTQYF
once	NA	15	TRBV4-3	TRBJ1-2	TGCGCCAGCAGCCAAAGGAGGACTGCCGAGTATGGCTACACCTTC	CASSQRRTAEYGYTF
NA	NA	11	TRBV10-3	TRBJ2-2	TGTGCCATCAGGGAGATCGGGGAGCTGTTTTTT	CAIREIGELFF
NA	NA	17	TRBV4-1	TRBJ2-3	TGCGCCAGCAGTCGCTTGCCCGGGACTTCTACCACAGATACGCAGTATTTT	CASSRLPGTSTTDTQYF
NA	NA	14	TRBV5-1	TRBJ1-1	TGCGCCAGCAGCTTGGAGGGACAGAACACTGAAGCTTTCTTT	CASSLEGQNTEAFF
few	TRBD1	15	TRBV9	TRBJ1-3	TGTGCCAGCAGCGTCCAATCTGACAGGGGTAACACCATATATTTT	CASSVQSDRGNTIYF
NA	NA	16	TRBV6-5	TRBJ2-2	TGTGCCAGCAGTTACTCAGGGGGAACTAACACCGGGGAGCTGTTTTTT	CASSYSGGTNTGELFF
NA	NA	15	TRBV11-3	TRBJ1-1	TGTGCCAGCAGCCTGTCCGGCAGGGGGAACACTGAAGCTTTCTTT	CASSLSGRGNTEAFF
few	TRBD2	16	TRBV5-1	TRBJ2-3	TGCGCCAGCAGCCTCGACGGAGCGGGGGAGGCAGATACGCAGTATTTT	CASSLDGAGEADTQYF
NA	TRBD2	15	TRBV19	TRBJ2-1	TGTGCCAGTAGTGATAGCGGGGGGGCCCACAATGAGCAGTTCTTC	CASSDSGGAHNEQFF
NA	NA	16	TRBV21-1	TRBJ1-5	TGTGCCAGCAGCGTGGGGCGGGGTGGTAACAATCAGCCCCAGCATTTT	CASSVGRGGNNQPQHF
NA	NA	18	TRBV28	TRBJ2-5	TGTGCCAGCAGTTCCCGAGACCCGGGACGAAGTTTGCGAGAGACCCAGTACTTC	CASSSRDPGRSLRETQYF
NA	NA	13	TRBV5-1	TRBJ1-2	TGCGCCAGCAGCGACGACGGGACCTATGGCTACACCTTC	CASSDDGTYGYTF
NA	NA	13	TRBV27	TRBJ1-6	TGTGCCAGCAGTTTATCAGGGAATTCACCCCTCCACTTT	CASSLSGNSPLHF
once	NA	15	TRBV29-1	TRBJ2-4	TGCAGCGTTGCAATGTCGACGGGAGCCAAAAACATTCAGTACTTC	CSVAMSTGAKNIQYF
NA	TRBD1	15	TRBV25-1	TRBJ2-5	TGTGCCAGCAGTGAAGTAGGGACAGCCCAAGAGACCCAGTACTTC	CASSEVGTAQETQYF
NA	NA	14	TRBV19	TRBJ2-7	TGTGCCAGTAGCCCTCTCGGGGATGCCTACGAGCAGTACTTC	CASSPLGDAYEQYF
few	NA	14	TRBV5-4	TRBJ2-5	TGTGCCAGCAGCTTGCCGAGAGAAGAAGAGACCCAGTACTTC	CASSLPREEETQYF
NA	NA	11	TRBV6-1	TRBJ2-1	TGTGCCTCGTCCGTCTTCAATGAGCAGTTCTTC	CASSVFNEQFF
NA	TRBD2	16	TRBV5-1	TRBJ2-7	TGCGCCAGCAGCTTTGGAACTAGCGGGAAATTGAACGAGCAGTACTTC	CASSFGTSGKLNEQYF
NA	NA	14	TRBV18	TRBJ1-1	TGTGCCAGCTCACAGGCCGGGATGAACACTGAAGCTTTCTTT	CASSQAGMNTEAFF